The entry that follows covers one T cell receptor (beta chain) sequence. Its target is not known. This CDR3 is built from 15 residues. Sequenced by immunoSEQ multiplex PCR; TCRdb stores in-frame clones only, minus some. This table holds 500,000 to 700,000 clones, about 95% found once. This sample was taken from a study of shared clonotypes between healthy human individuals. Terminally differentiated effector memory CD45RA+ cells were excluded by CCR7 positive selection of CD45RO-negative cells. Study-wide points: Naive subsets usually exceeded memory subsets in estimated richness.

The receptor comes from a young woman in good health. The chain joins TRBV21-1 to TRBJ1-4. TRBV21-1 is given as a pseudogene. Sequencing was done on a sample of naive CD8+ T cells sorted from blood. CDR3 amino acids: CASSLHFFCHEKLFF. Written as DNA, the CDR3 is TGTGCCAGCAGCTTACACTTCTTCTGTCACGAAAAACTGTTTTTT.